This paragraph covers one T cell receptor (beta chain) sequence. Its antigen is unidentified. Trimming stripped 4 bases from V and 4 bases from J, with 10 bases between. The CDR3 has 13 residues. CDR1 and CDR2 from the germline V gene are DFQATT and SNEGSKA (reference sequence). The entry originates in a study of T-cell memory formation after mild COVID-19. Study-level points and caveats: While clones contracting from day 15 to 85 were balanced between CD4 and CD8, later expanders leaned CD4+. Certain responding clones were present in pre-infection memory, suggesting participation of cross-reactive memory.

TCRdb itself ran the 5' RACE reads through MiXCR, one entry per CDR3 protein. The sample carries about 430,000 distinct CDR3 sequences, more than 15% recorded once. The specimen sequenced was PBMCs or a T cell subset sorted from them (not recorded which). The J gene is TRBJ2-2, the V gene TRBV20-1, with D possibly being TRBD1 (5 bases). The TCR originated in a man aged 18 to 35 who had mild COVID-19 (a few samples of this study predate the infection). Cell type and time point are not known. Here the CDR3 DNA reads TGCAGTGCTACGCCAGGGTCCACCGGGGAGCTGTTTTTT. Translated, it gives CSATPGSTGELFF.